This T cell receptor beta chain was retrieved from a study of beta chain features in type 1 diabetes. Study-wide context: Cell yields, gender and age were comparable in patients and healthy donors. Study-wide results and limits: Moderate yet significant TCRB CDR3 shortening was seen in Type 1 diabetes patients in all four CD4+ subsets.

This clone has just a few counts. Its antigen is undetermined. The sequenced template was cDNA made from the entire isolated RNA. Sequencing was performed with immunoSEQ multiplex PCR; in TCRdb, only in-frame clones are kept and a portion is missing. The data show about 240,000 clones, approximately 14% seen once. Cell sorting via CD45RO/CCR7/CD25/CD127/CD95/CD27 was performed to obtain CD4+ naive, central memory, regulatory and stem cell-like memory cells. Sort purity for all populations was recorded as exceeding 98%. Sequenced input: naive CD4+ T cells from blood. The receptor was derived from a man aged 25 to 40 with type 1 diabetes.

CDR3: CAWSMYGGKNRYTF. CDR3 sequence (DNA): TGTGCCTGGAGTATGTATGGGGGGAAGAATCGCTACACCTTC. The chain recombines TRBV30 with TRBJ1-2; D is possibly TRBD1 (5 bases). CDR1 and CDR2 (germline): GTSNPN, SVGIG (reference sequence). V was clipped by 2 bases and J by 9 bases, with 19 bases between them. This CDR3 contains 14 residues.